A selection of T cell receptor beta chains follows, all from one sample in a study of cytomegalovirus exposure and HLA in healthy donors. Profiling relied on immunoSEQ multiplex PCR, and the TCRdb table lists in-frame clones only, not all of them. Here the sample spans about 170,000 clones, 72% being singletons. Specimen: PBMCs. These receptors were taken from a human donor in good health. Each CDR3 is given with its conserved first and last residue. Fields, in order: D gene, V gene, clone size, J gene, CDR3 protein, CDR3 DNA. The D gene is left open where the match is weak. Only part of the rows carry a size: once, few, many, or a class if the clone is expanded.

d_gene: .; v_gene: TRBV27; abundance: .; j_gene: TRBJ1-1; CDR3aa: CASSLEGRGADTEAFF; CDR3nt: TGTGCCAGCAGTTTAGAGGGGCGGGGGGCGGACACTGAAGCTTTCTTT
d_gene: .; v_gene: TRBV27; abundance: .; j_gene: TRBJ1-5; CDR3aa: CASSPYSNQPQHF; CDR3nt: TGTGCCAGCAGTCCCTATAGCAATCAGCCCCAGCATTTT
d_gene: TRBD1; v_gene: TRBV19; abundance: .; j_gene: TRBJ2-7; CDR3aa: CASSARQGGYEQYF; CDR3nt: TGTGCCAGTAGTGCCCGACAGGGGGGCTACGAGCAGTACTTC
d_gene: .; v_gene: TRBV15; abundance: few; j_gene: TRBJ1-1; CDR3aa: CATSRGEAAQSEAFF; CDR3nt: TGTGCCACCAGCAGAGGGGAGGCAGCGCAGAGTGAAGCTTTCTTT
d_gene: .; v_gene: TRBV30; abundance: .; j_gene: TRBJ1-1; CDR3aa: CAWSGWGEGQKYTEAFF; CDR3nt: TGTGCCTGGAGTGGTTGGGGAGAAGGTCAGAAATACACTGAAGCTTTCTTT
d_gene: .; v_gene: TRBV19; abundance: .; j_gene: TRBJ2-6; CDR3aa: CASCPGQPSSGANVLTF; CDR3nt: TGTGCCAGTTGCCCGGGACAACCAAGCTCTGGGGCCAACGTCCTGACTTTC
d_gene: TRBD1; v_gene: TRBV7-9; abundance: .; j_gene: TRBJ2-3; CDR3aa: CASSSGTGIGDTQYF; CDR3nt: TGTGCCAGCAGCTCCGGGACAGGGATTGGAGATACGCAGTATTTT
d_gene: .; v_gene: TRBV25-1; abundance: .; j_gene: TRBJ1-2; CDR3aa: CASSEGGRDYTF; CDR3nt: TGTGCCAGCAGTGAAGGGGGCAGAGACTACACCTTC
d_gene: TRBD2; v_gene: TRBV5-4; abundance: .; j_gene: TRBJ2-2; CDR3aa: CASSPRGGAGGELFF; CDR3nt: TGTGCCAGCAGCCCGCGCGGGGGGGCCGGCGGGGAGCTGTTTTTT
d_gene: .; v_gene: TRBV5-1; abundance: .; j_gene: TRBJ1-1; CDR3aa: CASSTGPLGRGTEAFF; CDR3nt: TGCGCCAGCAGCACGGGGCCCCTGGGGCGGGGCACTGAAGCTTTCTTT
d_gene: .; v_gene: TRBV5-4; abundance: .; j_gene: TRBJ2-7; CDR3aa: CASSSSSYEQYF; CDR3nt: TGTGCCAGCAGCTCAAGCTCCTACGAGCAGTACTTC
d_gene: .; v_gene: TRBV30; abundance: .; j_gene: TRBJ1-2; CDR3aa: CAWSPNPRDGYTF; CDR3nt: TGTGCCTGGAGTCCAAACCCGCGGGATGGCTACACCTTC
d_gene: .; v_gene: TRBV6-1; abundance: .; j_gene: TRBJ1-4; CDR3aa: CASSAPGATNEKLFF; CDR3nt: TGTGCCAGCAGTGCCCCCGGGGCAACTAATGAAAAACTGTTTTTT
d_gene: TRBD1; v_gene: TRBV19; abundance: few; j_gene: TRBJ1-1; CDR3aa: CASSMETGGNTEAFF; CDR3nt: TGTGCCAGTAGTATGGAAACAGGGGGGAACACTGAAGCTTTCTTT
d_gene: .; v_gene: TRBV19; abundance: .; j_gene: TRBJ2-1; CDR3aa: CASSMGHREQFF; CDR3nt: TGTGCCAGTAGTATGGGTCACAGGGAGCAGTTCTTC
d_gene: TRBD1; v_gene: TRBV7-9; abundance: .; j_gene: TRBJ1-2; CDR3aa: CASRLSDREDYGYTF; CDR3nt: TGTGCCAGCAGACTCTCGGACAGGGAGGACTATGGCTACACCTTC
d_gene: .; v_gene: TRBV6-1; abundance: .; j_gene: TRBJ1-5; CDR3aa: CASSEVTRGNQPQHF; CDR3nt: TGTGCCAGCAGTGAAGTAACGAGGGGCAATCAGCCCCAGCATTTT